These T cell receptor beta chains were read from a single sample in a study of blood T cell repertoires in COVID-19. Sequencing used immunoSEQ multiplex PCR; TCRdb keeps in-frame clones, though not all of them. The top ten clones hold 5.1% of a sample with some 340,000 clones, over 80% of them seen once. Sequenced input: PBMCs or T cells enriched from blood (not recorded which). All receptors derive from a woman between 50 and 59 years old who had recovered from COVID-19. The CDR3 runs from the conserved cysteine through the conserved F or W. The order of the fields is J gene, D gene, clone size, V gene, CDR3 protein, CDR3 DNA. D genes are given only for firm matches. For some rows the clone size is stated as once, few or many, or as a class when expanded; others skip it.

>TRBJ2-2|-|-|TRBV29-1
CSVEEPNTGELFF
TGCAGCGTTGAGGAGCCGAACACCGGGGAGCTGTTTTTT
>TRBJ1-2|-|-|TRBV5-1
CASSLEGVSGYTF
TGCGCCAGCAGCTTGGAAGGGGTTAGCGGCTACACCTTC
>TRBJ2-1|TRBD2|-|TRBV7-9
CASKAGGPYNEQFF
TGTGCCAGCAAGGCGGGGGGGCCCTACAATGAGCAGTTCTTC
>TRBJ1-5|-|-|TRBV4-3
CASSQDRGDQPQHF
TGCGCCAGCAGCCAAGATCGGGGAGATCAGCCCCAGCATTTT
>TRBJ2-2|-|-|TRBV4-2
CASSQDQGHPYTGELFF
TGTGCCAGCAGCCAAGATCAGGGACACCCTTACACCGGGGAGCTGTTTTTT
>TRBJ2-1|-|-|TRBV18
CASSPPLRDSQWNNEQFF
TGTGCCAGCTCACCGCCACTCCGGGACTCCCAGTGGAACAATGAGCAGTTCTTC
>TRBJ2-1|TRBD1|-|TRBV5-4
CASSLEGQGATQTLNEQFF
TGTGCCAGCAGCTTGGAGGGACAGGGGGCGACTCAAACCTTAAATGAGCAGTTCTTC
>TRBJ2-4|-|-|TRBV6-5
CASSSPGGWNIQYF
TGTGCCAGCAGTTCGCCAGGGGGGTGGAACATTCAGTACTTC
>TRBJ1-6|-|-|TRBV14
CASSQTGQYNSPLHF
TGTGCCAGCAGCCAAACAGGCCAATATAATTCACCCCTCCACTTT
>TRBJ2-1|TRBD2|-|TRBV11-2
CASSTGLAEGNEQFF
TGTGCCAGCAGCACGGGACTAGCGGAGGGAAATGAGCAGTTCTTC
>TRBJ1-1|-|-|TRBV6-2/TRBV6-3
CASSYSKGDLRAEAFF
TGTGCCAGCAGTTACTCGAAAGGGGACTTAAGGGCTGAAGCTTTCTTT
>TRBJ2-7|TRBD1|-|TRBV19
CASSILGQGSGEQYF
TGTGCCAGTAGTATATTGGGACAGGGATCGGGCGAGCAGTACTTC
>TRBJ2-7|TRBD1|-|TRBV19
CASSTDGPGTGGSYEQYF
TGTGCCAGTAGTACCGATGGCCCGGGGACAGGGGGAAGCTACGAGCAGTACTTC
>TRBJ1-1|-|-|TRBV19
CASSIVPTEAFF
TGTGCCAGTAGTATCGTTCCCACTGAAGCTTTCTTT
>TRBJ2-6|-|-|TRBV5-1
CASSFTQGSGANVLTF
TGCGCCAGCAGCTTCACCCAGGGCTCTGGGGCCAACGTCCTGACTTTC
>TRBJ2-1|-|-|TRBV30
CAWSGLVHEQFF
TGTGCCTGGAGTGGACTAGTTCATGAGCAGTTCTTC
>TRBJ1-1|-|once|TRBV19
CASRGLGDTEAFF
TGTGCCAGTAGGGGCCTGGGGGACACTGAAGCCTTCTTT
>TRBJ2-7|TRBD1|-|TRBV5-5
CASSIMTGNDEQYF
TGTGCCAGCAGCATTATGACAGGGAATGACGAGCAGTACTTC
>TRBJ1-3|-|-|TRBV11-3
CASRSSGNTIYF
TGTGCCAGCAGGAGCTCTGGAAACACCATATATTTT
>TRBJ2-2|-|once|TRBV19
CASSMGRGSGELFF
TGTGCCAGTAGTATGGGAAGGGGCAGCGGGGAGCTGTTTTTT
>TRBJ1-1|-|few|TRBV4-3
CASSQEAETEAFF
TGCGCCAGCAGCCAAGAGGCGGAGACTGAAGCTTTCTTT
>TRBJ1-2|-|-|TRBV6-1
CASSEIVRHSYGYTF
TGTGCCAGCAGTGAAATAGTGAGACACTCCTATGGCTACACCTTC
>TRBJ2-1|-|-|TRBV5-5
CASSTTVGNNEQFF
TGTGCCAGCAGCACGACAGTGGGGAACAATGAGCAGTTCTTC
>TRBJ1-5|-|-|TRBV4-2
CASSQKFGGQPQHF
TGTGCCAGCAGCCAAAAATTCGGGGGGCAGCCCCAGCATTTT
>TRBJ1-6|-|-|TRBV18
CASSPGGRGNSPLHF
TGTGCCAGCTCACCGGGGGGGAGGGGGAATTCACCCCTCCACTTT
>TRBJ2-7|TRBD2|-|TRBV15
CATSRDPRTSGSYEQYF
TGTGCCACCAGCAGAGATCCAAGGACTAGCGGGAGCTACGAGCAGTACTTC
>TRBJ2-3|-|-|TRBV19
CASSVDSIKRTQYF
TGTGCCAGTAGTGTTGACAGCATCAAACGTACGCAGTATTTT
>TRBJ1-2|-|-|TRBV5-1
CASSFPGEGYTF
TGCGCCAGCAGCTTCCCCGGGGAGGGCTACACCTTC
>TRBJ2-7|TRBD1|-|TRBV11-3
CASSSEGAIYEQYF
TGTGCCAGCAGCTCAGAGGGGGCGATCTACGAGCAGTACTTC
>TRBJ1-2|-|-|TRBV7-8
CASSLAGAVGYTF
TGTGCCAGCAGTTTAGCGGGGGCCGTAGGCTACACCTTC
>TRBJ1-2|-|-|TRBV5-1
CASSLWTARDGGYTF
TGCGCCAGCAGCTTGTGGACAGCCCGTGACGGTGGCTACACCTTC
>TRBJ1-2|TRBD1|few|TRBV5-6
CASSIGTGGDGYTF
TGTGCCAGCAGCATTGGAACAGGGGGCGATGGCTACACCTTC
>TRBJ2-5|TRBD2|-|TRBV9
CASSRNLLAGGPPSSQETQYF
TGTGCCAGCAGCCGGAATCTACTAGCGGGAGGTCCCCCTTCGAGCCAAGAGACCCAGTACTTC
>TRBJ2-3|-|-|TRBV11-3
CASSLVGGVVITDTQYF
TGTGCCAGCAGCTTAGTGGGCGGGGTAGTAATTACAGATACGCAGTATTTT
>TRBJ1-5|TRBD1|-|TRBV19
CASSIVGTANQPQHF
TGTGCCAGTAGTATAGTGGGGACAGCGAATCAGCCCCAGCATTTT